This T cell receptor (beta chain) is drawn from a study of T cell repertoires in ileal Crohn's disease. Overall study: Surgery for a complication: stricturing in about 61%, penetrating in approximately 40%. Study results and caveats: Active smokers at surgery had more clonal expansions than non-smokers.

Around 490 nanograms of biopsy DNA per sample underwent TCRB immunosequencing. This table comes from immunoSEQ multiplex PCR, and its TCRdb copy is limited to in-frame clones, with some not included. The sample lists under 20,000 clones; less than 85% were seen once. Germline V lookup: CDR1 SNHLY, CDR2 FYNNEI. The CDR3 length is 15 residues. V shed 6 bases, J shed 5 bases, and the junction held 6 bases outside the gene matches. Remarks on this clone: As yet, its antigen is unknown.

The J gene is TRBJ2-2, the V gene TRBV2; 10 nucleotides align to TRBD2. The sequence derives from an adult with Crohn's disease. Material for sequencing was ileal tissue. The CDR3 here is CASSGQGLATGELFF. As DNA, the CDR3 is TGTGCCAGCAGCGGGCAGGGACTAGCGACCGGGGAGCTGTTTTTT.